What follows are 28 T cell receptor beta chains derived from one specimen sequenced in a study of cytomegalovirus exposure and HLA in healthy donors. Primers: 60 Vbeta forward and 13 Jbeta reverse. The repertoire was sequenced with immunoSEQ multiplex PCR; TCRdb's copy has only in-frame clones and lacks some. The repertoire table contains about 34,000 clones. Material for sequencing was PBMCs. All receptors derive from a human donor in good health.

The chain employs TRBV7-3 and TRBJ1-1; tentatively, D is TRBD1 (6 bases). CDR1 is SGHTA, CDR2 FQGTGA, per germline. The CDR3 contains 12 residues. Deletions cut 5 bases from V and 8 bases from J, with 12 bases between. DNA for the CDR3: TGTGCCAGCAGCGACACGGACAGAGAAGCTTTCTTT. Translation: CASSDTDREAFF.

The chain recombines TRBV6-6 with TRBJ1-2, with 7 bases matching TRBD1. The CDR3 is 14 amino acids. Germline V CDR1 and CDR2: MNHNY, SVGAGI (reference sequence). Losses at the gene ends were 5 bases for V and 4 bases for J; bases not matched to a gene: 7. CDR3 loop: CASSPDRAFYGYTF. The CDR3 DNA sequence: TGTGCCAGCAGTCCCGACAGGGCGTTCTATGGCTACACCTTC.

The chain combines TRBV18 with TRBJ2-2, with 9 bases that match TRBD2. The J segment lost 6 bases and the V segment lost 0 bases, leaving 5 bases of the junction unmatched. The V gene's germline CDR1 is KGHSH and CDR2 LQKENI. This CDR3 is 16 amino acids long. The CDR3 sequence: CASSPPGLAPPGELFF. CDR3 in DNA: TGTGCCAGCTCACCACCGGGACTAGCACCCCCCGGGGAGCTGTTTTTT.

The CDR3 DNA is TGTGCCAGCAGCTCGGTGGGGGCCGAGCAGTTCTTC. Protein: CASSSVGAEQFF. The chain joins TRBV7-3 to TRBJ2-1; D is possibly TRBD1 (6 bases). The CDR3 contains 12 residues. CDR1 is SGHTA, CDR2 FQGTGA, per germline. Trimming left V 4 bases short and J 10 bases short, with 11 bases between.

The chain has TRBV2 and TRBJ1-1; D unresolved. The germline gives CDR1 SNHLY, CDR2 FYNNEI. The CDR3 spans 11 residues. V was cut by 2 bases and J by 7 bases, with 5 bases left in between. CDR3 nucleotide sequence: TGTGCCAGCAGTGAAACTAGTGAAGCTTTCTTT. This translates into CASSETSEAFF.

V and J are TRBV6-5 and TRBJ1-2; D possibly corresponds to TRBD1 (6 bases). The CDR3 contains 13 residues. The V and J ends lost 5 bases and 2 bases respectively, with 9 bases between them. Germline values: CDR1 MNHEY, CDR2 SVGAGI. DNA for the CDR3: TGTGCCAGCAGTCCTGGACAGAACTATGGCTACACCTTC. The encoded protein is CASSPGQNYGYTF.

The gene calls are TRBV30 and TRBJ2-5; D may be TRBD1 (6 bases). The assigned J gene may be wrong: the sequence end matches TRBJ2-7 better. This CDR3 comprises 13 residues. CDR1 and CDR2 (germline): GTSNPN, SVGIG (reference sequence). The DNA for the CDR3 is TGTGCCTGGAGTTTGGGACATCACTACGAGCAGTACTTC. Protein: CAWSLGHHYEQYF.

This chain uses TRBV7-9 with TRBJ2-7; 8 nucleotides agree with TRBD1. The CDR3 has 14 amino acids. V was clipped by 5 bases and J by 0 bases; unmatched bases: 3. Germline CDR1 and CDR2: SEHNR and FQNEAQ (reference sequence). Here the CDR3 DNA reads TGTGCCAGCAGCCGCACAGGGGGCTCCTACGAGCAGTACTTC. Residues: CASSRTGGSYEQYF.

A remark on this clone: Its ends do not fully match the called genes, so a read error is possible. The V and J genes are TRBV7-2 and TRBJ1-1; D possibly corresponds to TRBD1 (5 bases). The germline CDR1 and CDR2 sequences are SGHTA and FQGNSA. This CDR3 is built from 14 residues. CDR3 sequence (DNA): TGTGCCAGCAGCTTATCGGGGGTGAAAACTGAAGCTTTCTTT. Its translation is CASSLSGVKTEAFF.

The chain employs TRBV30 and TRBJ2-2; the D gene is possibly TRBD2 (5 bases). The CDR3 extends over 15 amino acids. The V gene's germline CDR1 is GTSNPN and CDR2 SVGIG (reference sequence). V was cut by 3 bases and J by 1 base, with 12 bases left in between. Here the CDR3 DNA reads TGTGCCTGGAGCCGGGGAGCAGGGAACACCGGGGAGCTGTTTTTT. It translates to CAWSRGAGNTGELFF.

The CDR3 DNA follows: TGTGCCAGCAGTTTCCGGGATCCTAGGCCCCAGCATTTT. The encoded protein is CASSFRDPRPQHF. This chain links TRBV28 with TRBJ1-5; D gene uncertain. Between the trimmed V and J ends, which lost 3 bases and 9 bases, there was a span of 12 bases. The CDR3 is 13 residues long. From germline, CDR1 is MDHEN and CDR2 SYDVKM.

The gene calls are TRBV2 and TRBJ2-7, with D maybe TRBD1 (5 bases). Germline V gives CDR1 SNHLY, CDR2 FYNNEI. V dropped 6 bases and J dropped 1 base, with 10 bases sitting between them. The length of the CDR3 is 13 residues. The CDR3 sequence: CASRAGSSYEQYF. In DNA form, the CDR3 reads TGTGCCAGCAGGGCAGGGTCATCCTACGAGCAGTACTTC.

The chain combines TRBV29-1 with TRBJ1-4; TRBD1 matches at 11 bases. V lost 6 bases and J lost 5; bases outside the gene matches: 5. Germline loops: CDR1 SQVTM, CDR2 ANQGSEA. The CDR3 loop spans 14 amino acids. The CDR3 region has the DNA TGCAGCGTGAAAGGGGACAGGGGGAATGAAAAACTGTTTTTT. This translates into CSVKGDRGNEKLFF. The entire variable domain, with the rest obtained from reference TRBV29-1 and TRBJ1-4, is as follows: SAVISQKPSRDICQRGTSLTIQCQVDSQVTMMFWYRQQPGQSLTLIATANQGSEATYESGFVIDKFPISRPNLTFSTLTVSNMSPEDSSIYLCSVKGDRGNEKLFFGSGTQLSVL.

V usage is TRBV27 and J usage is TRBJ1-6, with 7 bases lining up with TRBD1. The ends lost 4 bases at V and 2 bases at J; junction bases unmatched: 2. The V gene's germline CDR1 is MNHEY and CDR2 SMNVEV (reference sequence). This CDR3 contains 15 residues. The chain's CDR3 is CASSYQGAYNSPLHF. DNA of the CDR3: TGTGCCAGCAGTTACCAGGGGGCCTATAATTCACCCCTCCACTTT.

The V and J genes are TRBV4-1 and TRBJ1-5, with D hard to call. CDR3 size: 15 residues. V was shortened by 1 base and J by 0 bases, with 7 bases between the two germline ends. CDR1 and CDR2 (germline): MGHRA, YSYEKL. Written as DNA, the CDR3 is TGCGCCAGCAGCCAAGGGCAGGTTAGCAATCAGCCCCAGCATTTT. It specifies CASSQGQVSNQPQHF.

The chain employs TRBV18 and TRBJ1-3, with D possibly being TRBD1 (6 bases). The CDR3 runs to 15 residues. Germline V gives CDR1 KGHSH, CDR2 LQKENI. Trimming stripped 5 bases from V and 0 bases from J, with 11 bases between. The DNA for the CDR3 is TGTGCCAGCTCATCTGACAGGCGCTCTGGAAACACCATATATTTT. Translation: CASSSDRRSGNTIYF.

This chain joins TRBV7-2 and TRBJ1-6; 8 bases map to TRBD1. This CDR3 has 14 residues. CDR1 and CDR2 (germline): SGHTA, FQGNSA. V lost 4 bases to trimming and J lost 9 bases; unmatched junction nucleotides: 5. This CDR3 is CASSSDREISPLHF. The CDR3 DNA reads as TGTGCCAGCAGCTCGGACAGGGAAATTTCACCCCTCCACTTT. Drawing the rest from reference TRBV7-2 and TRBJ1-6, the complete variable domain is GAGVSQSPSNKVTEKGKDVELRCDPISGHTALYWYRQSLGQGLEFLIYFQGNSAPDKSGLPSDRFSAERTGGSVSTLTIQRTQQEDSAVYLCASSSDREISPLHFGNGTRLTVT.

The rearrangement uses TRBV7-6 and TRBJ1-5, with 10 bases fitting TRBD1. V trimming: 6 bases; J trimming: 4 bases; junction bases outside the gene matches: 3. The CDR3 runs 14 residues. Germline lookup yields CDR1 SGHVS and CDR2 FNYEAQ. CDR3 in amino acids: CASSRDRGNQPQHF. In nucleotides, the CDR3 is TGTGCCAGCAGTAGGGACAGGGGAAATCAGCCCCAGCATTTT.

The chain couples TRBV7-8 to TRBJ1-5; weak D call: TRBD1 (6 bases). Trimming took off 2 bases at V and 1 base at J, with 9 bases between the two ends. Per germline, CDR1 SGHVS and CDR2 FQNEAQ. This CDR3 comprises 15 residues. The CDR3 bases are TGTGCCAGCAGCTTAAGGGGGTTCAGCAATCAGCCCCAGCATTTT. Residues: CASSLRGFSNQPQHF.

CDR3 bases: TGTGCCAGCAGCTTAGTCAGGGGTGATACTGAAGCTTTCTTT. Its translation is CASSLVRGDTEAFF. The chain recombines TRBV7-2 with TRBJ1-1; perhaps TRBD1 as D (6 bases). Trimming cost V 1 base and J 5 bases, with 11 bases left between them. Germline V CDR1 and CDR2: SGHTA, FQGNSA. The CDR3 length is 14 residues.

The chain couples TRBV4-2 to TRBJ1-1, with D unclear. V lost 9 bases to trimming and J lost 1 base, with 6 bases between them. Germline CDR1 reads LGHNA; CDR2 reads YNFKEQ. The CDR3 spans 11 residues. CDR3 DNA: TGTGCCAGTAGAAGGAACACTGAAGCTTTCTTT. This translates into CASRRNTEAFF.

V usage is TRBV30 and J usage is TRBJ2-7, with D perhaps matching TRBD2 (5 bases). The CDR3 sequence is 13 residues long. The V end was cut by 0 bases, the J end by 2 bases, with 8 bases between. CDR1 GTSNPN and CDR2 SVGIG come from the germline V gene (reference sequence). CDR3: CAWSVSDAYEQYF. The CDR3 DNA is TGTGCCTGGAGTGTTAGCGACGCCTACGAGCAGTACTTC.

The chain carries TRBV19 and TRBJ2-2; TRBD1 aligns across 7 bases. The CDR3 is made up of 17 amino acids. The junction had 5 bases not matched to a gene; V was cut back by 1 base and J by 0 bases. Germline V lookup: CDR1 LNHDA, CDR2 SQIVND (reference sequence). This CDR3 is CASSIGERGPNTGELFF. In DNA, the CDR3 is TGTGCCAGTAGTATAGGAGAGAGGGGGCCGAACACCGGGGAGCTGTTTTTT.

This chain connects TRBV4-1 to TRBJ2-2, with D hard to call. The germline CDR1 and CDR2 sequences are MGHRA and YSYEKL. Trimming removed 1 base at V and 4 bases at J, with 16 bases between. The CDR3 has 17 amino acids. This CDR3 is CASSQVVASRGTGELFF. The CDR3 DNA reads as TGCGCCAGCAGCCAAGTCGTGGCGTCAAGAGGCACCGGGGAGCTGTTTTTT.

The gene calls are TRBV27 and TRBJ1-6; D gene ambiguous. Per germline, CDR1 MNHEY and CDR2 SMNVEV (reference sequence). Deletions cut 9 bases from V and 0 bases from J, with 15 bases between. The CDR3 runs to 16 residues. DNA for the CDR3: TGTGCCAGTAAGCTCGGCGGACTCTCCTATAATTCACCCCTCCACTTT. It translates to CASKLGGLSYNSPLHF.

The rearrangement uses TRBV27 and TRBJ1-2; D call uncertain. Trimming removed 4 bases at V and 2 bases at J, with 14 bases between. Germline CDR1 is MNHEY and CDR2 is SMNVEV (reference sequence). This CDR3 region has 15 residues. Here the CDR3 reads CASSSASAGNYGYTF. CDR3 in DNA: TGTGCCAGCAGTTCTGCATCGGCCGGGAACTATGGCTACACCTTC.

Details on this clone: This specimen includes other DNA sequences encoding the same CDR3. The chain's CDR3 is CASSPGGGYGYTF. CDR3 in DNA: TGTGCCAGCTCACCAGGGGGCGGGTATGGCTACACCTTC. The chain is built from TRBV18 and TRBJ1-2; D is possibly TRBD1 (6 bases). Trimming removed 2 bases from V and 5 bases from J, with 9 bases in between. Germline assignment: CDR1 KGHSH and CDR2 LQKENI. The CDR3 has 13 residues. The whole variable domain, remainder taken from reference TRBV18 and TRBJ1-2, is NAGVMQNPRHLVRRRGQEARLRCSPMKGHSHVYWYRQLPEEGLKFMVYLQKENIIDESGMPKERFSAEFPKEGPSILRIQQVVRGDSAAYFCASSPGGGYGYTFGSGTRLTVV.

The chain combines TRBV27 with TRBJ1-6, with 7 positions matching TRBD1. With 6 bases clipped from V and 2 bases from J, the junction kept 1 base outside the gene matches. The CDR3 length is 14 residues. Germline CDR1 and CDR2: MNHEY and SMNVEV (reference sequence). CDR3 region: CASRRGPYNSPLHF. The DNA for the CDR3 is TGTGCCAGCAGGAGGGGGCCCTATAATTCACCCCTCCACTTT.